Shown below are 9 T cell receptor beta chains from a single sample sequenced in a study of T cell changes during pregnancy in multiple sclerosis. TCRdb's table, derived via immunoSEQ multiplex PCR, lists solely in-frame clones and lacks some. The sample carries around 69,000 clones, approximately 90% recorded once. Sequencing used peripheral blood, obtained in the second trimester of pregnancy. The receptor set was obtained from a female donor in good health, enrolled as a control in a pregnancy study.

This rearrangement joins TRBV4-3 to TRBJ1-2; 7 bases fit TRBD1. Germline CDR1 reads LGHNA; CDR2 reads YSLEER. Unmatched junction bases numbered 7, after V lost 4 bases and J lost 5 bases. This CDR3 has 14 amino acids. CDR3 coding DNA: TGCGCCAGCAGCCCACTACAGGGGCGGTATGGCTACACCTTC. Its protein is CASSPLQGRYGYTF.

The rearrangement links TRBV19 to TRBJ1-2, with D unclear. Trimming took 1 base from V and 8 from J, leaving 14 bases between them. CDR1 is LNHDA, CDR2 SQIVND, per germline (reference sequence). The CDR3 consists of 14 residues. The CDR3 region has the DNA TGTGCCAGTAGTATAGTCTCGACAAACTCGGGCTACACCTTC. Its protein product is CASSIVSTNSGYTF.

This sequence joins TRBV28 and TRBJ1-2; D is unresolved. In germline, CDR1 is MDHEN, CDR2 SYDVKM. The CDR3 is 12 residues long. V lost 11 bases and J lost 4, with 14 bases in between. The CDR3 nucleotides are TGTGCCTGTTCGGCCGGGTCCTATGGCTACACCTTC. It translates to CACSAGSYGYTF.

The CDR3 protein is CASSPRDRGYEQYF. The CDR3, as DNA: TGTGCCAGTAGCCCCCGGGACAGGGGATACGAGCAGTACTTC. The chain has TRBV19 and TRBJ2-7; 10 nucleotides line up with TRBD1. The CDR3 consists of 14 residues. V was pared by 6 bases and J by 4 bases, with 6 bases of the junction left unmatched. The germline V gene has CDR1 LNHDA and CDR2 SQIVND (reference sequence).

This chain uses TRBV4-3 with TRBJ2-3, with 7 bases that match TRBD2. J was trimmed by 0 bases and V by 4 bases; bases with no gene match: 4. The length of the CDR3 is 15 residues. Germline loops: CDR1 LGHNA, CDR2 YSLEER. The CDR3 here is CASSLLAESTDTQYF. DNA for the CDR3: TGCGCCAGCAGCCTCCTAGCGGAGAGCACAGATACGCAGTATTTT.

The rearrangement joins TRBV5-4 to TRBJ1-1; possible D gene TRBD1, 5 bases. This CDR3 contains 15 residues. Germline V gene data show CDR1 as SGHNT and CDR2 as YYREEE (reference sequence). Trimming left V 3 bases short and J 0 bases short, with 12 bases between. The CDR3 DNA sequence: TGTGCCAGCAGCTCGGGAGGGGTTTTGAACACTGAAGCTTTCTTT. It yields the protein CASSSGGVLNTEAFF.

The rearrangement joins TRBV13 to TRBJ2-7; TRBD1 is a possible D gene (6 bases). From germline, CDR1 is PRHDT and CDR2 FYEKMQ (reference sequence). V lost 0 bases and J lost 4, with 13 bases in between. The CDR3 spans 15 residues. CDR3: CASSLGDSPGYEQYF. DNA for the CDR3: TGTGCCAGCAGCTTAGGGGACAGTCCGGGGTACGAGCAGTACTTC. The whole variable domain, filled in from reference TRBV13 and TRBJ2-7, reads AAGVIQSPRHLIKEKRETATLKCYPIPRHDTVYWYQQGPGQDPQFLISFYEKMQSDKGSIPDRFSAQQFSDYHSELNMSSLELGDSALYFCASSLGDSPGYEQYFGPGTRLTVT.

This sequence joins TRBV27 and TRBJ2-1; 9 bases are shared with TRBD2. Germline trimming cut 6 bases from V and 3 bases from J; bases unmatched to any gene: 6. Germline lookup yields CDR1 MNHEY and CDR2 SMNVEV (reference sequence). There are 15 residues in the CDR3. The CDR3 sequence is CASRWGGGDYNEQFF. The CDR3 DNA is TGTGCCAGCAGATGGGGCGGGGGGGACTACAATGAGCAGTTCTTC.

This clone came up once. The chain couples TRBV11-2 to TRBJ2-7; 9 bases are shared with TRBD1. V was pared by 1 base and J by 4 bases, with 8 bases of the junction left unmatched. This CDR3 contains 16 residues. Germline CDR1 and CDR2: SGHAT and FQNNGV. CDR3: CASSLVFGTGSYEQYF. CDR3 DNA: TGTGCCAGCAGCTTAGTGTTCGGGACAGGGTCGTACGAGCAGTACTTC.